The entry below gives a single TCR beta chain sequence along with its context. Its specific antigen is unknown. Qualities for individual bases were not recorded, and no much larger clone is one base off. Trimming costs V 1 base and J 5 bases, and their ends lie 25 bases apart. The CDR3, from cysteine to phenylalanine, totals 19 residues. Only the CDR3 part of the read is kept: 57 bases, read in frame from the first base. Via the germline V gene, CDR1 is SGHTA and CDR2 FQGNSA. Sequencing was performed on an Illumina HiSeq 1500. TCRdb took the public reads, trimmed them with fastp at Q25, ran MiXCR for clone calling and kept in-frame beta chains. Each CDR3 protein gets just one entry, which takes the most common genes and DNA from the rows behind it. The table for this sample lists around 900,000 distinct CDR3 sequences; roughly 30% of them were counted only once. About an eighth of the sample is taken by the ten largest.

The sample's treatment or condition label, in plain terms: in vitro stimulation with specific CMV peptide epitopes to enrich CMV-specific T cells. These data belong to a study of T cell repertoires in cytomegalovirus infection (dated by TCRdb to between 2018 and 2020). Regarding the complete study: The peptide stimulations were aimed at well-studied HLA-B-restricted epitopes as well as recently identified HLA-C-restricted CMV epitopes, whose presentation resists viral immunomodulation. Because public TCR beta signatures pointed to carriage of CMV infection together with the matching HLA type, the HLA type of each donor mattered for the analysis. Results and caveats for the whole study, not just this receptor: The ex vivo response was dominated by HLA-C-restricted CMV-specific TCR beta clonotypes, and the single most frequent clonotype in two of eight donors was supplied by these HLA-C-restricted clonotypes. Carriers of CMV infection plus the relevant HLA type were discriminated by the cumulative frequency of public TCR beta family members in the study cohort and in an independent roughly 320-donor cohort.

In this chain, TRBV7-2 is recombined with TRBJ2-3, with the D call perhaps TRBD1 or TRBD2, each one matching 6 bases. This receptor was taken from a human donor in good health (CMV status not recorded). Some clones in this sample may be carry-over from other donors' samples. The starting material was cultured CD8+ T cells from PBMCs, obtained from culture after CMV antigen stimulation. The CDR3 in this case is CASSLGVGGPRASRDTQYF. Read as DNA, the sequence is TGTGCCAGCAGCTTAGGGGTCGGGGGCCCCCGAGCCTCAAGAGATACGCAGTATTTT.